There are many counts of the clone carrying this T cell receptor beta chain. The antigen is undetermined. The V and J ends lost 6 bases and 0 bases respectively, with 9 bases between them. CDR3 length: 15 amino acids. This entry belongs to a study of CD8 T cells in ankylosing spondylitis. Study conclusions and caveats: Reportedly, matched ankylosing spondylitis synovial fluid was significantly enriched for disease-linked clones. A TCR beta motif made of several highly homologous variants seemed typical of ankylosing spondylitis blood. In synovial fluid and blood from reactive arthritis, some motif variants were previously reported. A CD8+ phenotype characterized the disease-linked clones, which were relatively rare in peripheral blood.

One entry per CDR3 protein, called by TCRdb with MiXCR from the 5' RACE reads. The sample has more than 150,000 distinct CDR3 sequences; 18% are singletons. The rearrangement uses TRBV12-3 or TRBV12-4 and TRBJ2-6; D perhaps matches TRBD2 (6 bases). The receptor was isolated from a male donor aged 5 to 30 with ankylosing spondylitis or in good health (not recorded which). The sequencing input was blood, either unsorted or a sorted T cell fraction (not recorded which). CDR3 bases: TGTGCCAGCAGGGGGCGGGACTCTGGGGCCAACGTCCTGACTTTC. Amino acids: CASRGRDSGANVLTF.